These 16 T cell receptor beta chains were all obtained from the same sample, sequenced in a study of memory CD4+ T cells and cytomegalovirus serostatus. Some clones are missing from TCRdb's copy, which holds only in-frame ones; the method was immunoSEQ multiplex PCR. The sample consists of some 64,000 clones, 80% to 85% of them appearing once. The sort gate was single viable CD3+CD4+CD8-CD45RO+ cells for memory CD4+ T cells. The sequencing input was memory CD4+ T cells from blood. The receptors were gathered from an adult in good health and CMV-seronegative.

This chain connects TRBV6-5 to TRBJ1-2, with TRBD1 matching 7 bases. The CDR3 is 15 residues long. J gave up 8 bases and V 2 bases, and 11 bases lay outside the gene matches. Per germline, CDR1 MNHEY and CDR2 SVGAGI. In nucleotides, the CDR3 is TGTGCCAGCAGTTACCAGGGACAGCATTCTTTGGGCTACACCTTC. Amino acid sequence: CASSYQGQHSLGYTF.

This chain uses TRBV5-1 with TRBJ2-2; D is possibly TRBD1 (6 bases). The V end was cut by 0 bases, the J end by 3 bases, with 9 bases between. The CDR3 length is 15 residues. Germline lookup yields CDR1 SGHRS and CDR2 YFSETQ. The CDR3 DNA is TGCGCCAGCAGCTTGGGCCAGGGGTACACCGGGGAGCTGTTTTTT. Protein: CASSLGQGYTGELFF.

This chain joins TRBV4-1 and TRBJ1-1; 11 bases align to TRBD1. This CDR3 has 15 residues. V trimming: 5 bases; J trimming: 4 bases; junction bases outside the gene matches: 6. The germline V gene has CDR1 MGHRA and CDR2 YSYEKL. The DNA for the CDR3 is TGCGCCAGCAGCGCCACGGACAGGGGGCGCACTGAAGCTTTCTTT. It yields the protein CASSATDRGRTEAFF.

The V and J genes are TRBV7-3 and TRBJ2-5, with D possibly TRBD1 on 7 matching bases. The germline V gene has CDR1 SGHTA and CDR2 FQGTGA. The CDR3 spans 14 residues. Trimming removed 3 bases at V and 2 bases at J, with 10 bases between. CDR3 DNA sequence: TGTGCCAGCAGCTTGGAGGGACAGCAAGAGACCCAGTACTTC. It specifies CASSLEGQQETQYF.

The chain couples TRBV19 to TRBJ2-7; D is perhaps TRBD1 or TRBD2 (6 bases each). CDR3 size: 13 residues. The germline V and J ends were trimmed by 6 bases and 6 bases, with 15 bases remaining between them. Germline values: CDR1 LNHDA, CDR2 SQIVND (reference sequence). The CDR3 loop is CASSAASGAEQYF. The CDR3 region has the DNA TGTGCCAGTAGCGCTGCGTCGGGGGCCGAGCAGTACTTC.

V is TRBV18 and J is TRBJ2-7; D is perhaps TRBD2 (6 bases). The CDR3 has 16 residues. Germline V gives CDR1 KGHSH, CDR2 LQKENI. The V end lost 2 bases, the J end lost 3 bases, and 17 bases lay between the germline ends. CDR3 nucleotides: TGTGCCAGCTCACCAAGCCGGGGGTGGGCCTACTACGAGCAGTACTTC. Residues: CASSPSRGWAYYEQYF.

This rearrangement joins TRBV6-6 to TRBJ1-1; D call uncertain. In germline, CDR1 is MNHNY, CDR2 SVGAGI (reference sequence). The CDR3 covers 13 residues. Trimming pared 5 bases from V and 11 bases from J, leaving 18 bases between. In nucleotides, the CDR3 is TGTGCCAGCAGTCCCCGGGTCGAAGGTAGGGCTTTCTTT. The encoded protein is CASSPRVEGRAFF.

CDR3 nucleotide sequence: TGTGCCAGCAGCACACCAGGCCGGTACAATGAGCAGTTCTTC. This translates into CASSTPGRYNEQFF. The chain combines TRBV27 with TRBJ2-1; no clear D. This CDR3 has 14 amino acids. V was clipped by 6 bases and J by 4 bases, with 13 bases between them. CDR1 and CDR2 (germline): MNHEY, SMNVEV (reference sequence).

This clone counts as medium-sized. V is TRBV5-1 and J is TRBJ2-3; 8 bases are a match to TRBD2. Germline V lookup: CDR1 SGHRS, CDR2 YFSETQ. The CDR3 is 16 residues long. V dropped 4 bases and J dropped 0; count of bases not matched to a gene: 7. The CDR3, as DNA: TGCGCCAGCAGCCTACCTAGCGGGTCTAGCACAGATACGCAGTATTTT. Protein: CASSLPSGSSTDTQYF. The full variable domain, completed using reference TRBV5-1 and TRBJ2-3, is KAGVTQTPRYLIKTRGQQVTLSCSPISGHRSVSWYQQTPGQGLQFLFEYFSETQRNKGNFPGRFSGRQFSNSRSEMNVSTLELGDSALYLCASSLPSGSSTDTQYFGPGTRLTVL.

This chain connects TRBV4-2 to TRBJ1-6; D might be TRBD1 (5 bases). V gave up 2 bases and J gave up 6 bases, with 8 bases separating them. Germline CDR1 reads LGHNA; CDR2 reads YNFKEQ. The CDR3 length is 14 residues. CDR3 amino acids: CASSQQTANSPLHF. The CDR3 region has the DNA TGTGCCAGCAGCCAACAGACAGCTAATTCACCCCTCCACTTT.

This clone appeared once. The genes are TRBV9 and TRBJ2-7, with no clear D. Between the trimmed V and J ends, which lost 0 bases and 6 bases, there was a span of 4 bases. Germline V CDR1 and CDR2: SGDLS, YYNGEE. CDR3 length equals 11 residues. The CDR3 loop is CASSVGSEQYF. CDR3 DNA sequence: TGTGCCAGCAGCGTAGGGAGCGAGCAGTACTTC.

The chain employs TRBV28 and TRBJ2-1, with TRBD2 identical over 12 bases. The CDR3 is made up of 16 amino acids. Germline CDR1 is MDHEN and CDR2 is SYDVKM. With 5 bases clipped from V and 5 bases from J, the junction kept 7 bases outside the gene matches. CDR3 bases: TGTGCCAGCAGTCCATGGACTAGCGGGATCGACAATGAGCAGTTCTTC. It encodes CASSPWTSGIDNEQFF.

The J gene is TRBJ2-3, the V gene TRBV13, with TRBD2 identical over 13 bases. The CDR3 loop spans 17 amino acids. The germline V gene has CDR1 PRHDT and CDR2 FYEKMQ (reference sequence). V gave up 1 base and J gave up 2 bases; unmatched junction bases: 3. As DNA, the CDR3 is TGTGCCAGCAGCTTAGCGGGACTAGCGGGACTCACAGATACGCAGTATTTT. Its translation is CASSLAGLAGLTDTQYF.

The genes are TRBV2 and TRBJ2-1; D is unclear. The germline V gene encodes CDR1 SNHLY and CDR2 FYNNEI. This CDR3 spans 13 amino acids. The V gene lost 9 bases and the J gene lost 4 bases, with 13 bases spanning the gap. The CDR3 DNA sequence: TGTGCCAGTGAGCTCCAGATTTACAATGAGCAGTTCTTC. It translates to CASELQIYNEQFF.

V gene TRBV30 combines with J gene TRBJ2-2, with 7 bases that match TRBD2. The CDR3 spans 15 residues. J lost 3 bases, V lost 0 bases, and 4 bases had no gene match. CDR1 and CDR2 (germline): GTSNPN, SVGIG (reference sequence). CDR3 bases: TGTGCCTGGAGTGTAGCGGGATGGGACACCGGGGAGCTGTTTTTT. Translating gives CAWSVAGWDTGELFF.

The chain is built from TRBV4-1 and TRBJ2-1, with 7 bases aligning to TRBD1. The CDR3 is 18 amino acids. The V segment lost 3 bases and the J segment 0 bases; nucleotides outside the gene matches: 11. Per germline, CDR1 MGHRA and CDR2 YSYEKL. The CDR3 reads CASSQTSIGDSSYNEQFF. The CDR3 DNA reads as TGCGCCAGCAGCCAGACCTCGATCGGGGACAGCTCCTACAATGAGCAGTTCTTC.